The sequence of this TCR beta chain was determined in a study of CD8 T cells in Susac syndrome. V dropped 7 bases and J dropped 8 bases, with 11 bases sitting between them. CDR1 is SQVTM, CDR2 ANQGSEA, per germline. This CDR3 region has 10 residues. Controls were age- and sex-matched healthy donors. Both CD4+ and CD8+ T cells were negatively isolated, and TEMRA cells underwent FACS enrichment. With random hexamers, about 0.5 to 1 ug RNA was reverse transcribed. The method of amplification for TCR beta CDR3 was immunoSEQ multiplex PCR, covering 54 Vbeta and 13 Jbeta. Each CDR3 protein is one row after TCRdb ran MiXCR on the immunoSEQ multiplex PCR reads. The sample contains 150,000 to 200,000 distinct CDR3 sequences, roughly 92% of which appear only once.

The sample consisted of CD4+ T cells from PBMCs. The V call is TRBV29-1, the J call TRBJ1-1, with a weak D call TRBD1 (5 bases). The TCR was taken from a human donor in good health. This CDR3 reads CSASGGEAFF. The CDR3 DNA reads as TGCAGCGCTTCTGGGGGGGAAGCTTTCTTT.